This T cell receptor (beta chain) is drawn from a study of regulatory T cells in long-lasting Graves disease. Time point here: newly diagnosed GD, antithyroid drugs for less than 3 months. The authors made the TCR library using RNA they extracted from PBMCs. Germline V lookup: CDR1 DFQATT, CDR2 SNEGSKA (reference sequence). The V gene lost 8 bases and the J gene lost 8 bases, with 13 bases spanning the gap. CDR3 length: 11 residues. The sample holds a few counts of this clonotype. According to the study, TCR beta libraries were built with iRepertoire HTBI primers and CDR3-region Arm-PCR. TCRdb reanalysed the multiplex PCR reads using MiXCR and keeps one entry per CDR3 protein. This sample carries 300,000 to 400,000 distinct CDR3 sequences, approximately 15% of them seen once, and the ten largest clones take roughly 29%. This sample was also put to use in a study of T cells in Graves' hyperthyroidism and ophthalmopathy.

The clonotype comes from a man between 35 and 55 years old with Graves disease. The genes are TRBV20-1 and TRBJ2-4, with a possible D match to TRBD2 (6 bases). The sample consisted of peripheral blood mononuclear cells (PBMCs), taken at new diagnosis, from a patient treated with antithyroid drugs. The CDR3 DNA sequence: TGCAGTTCAGGCGGGGCGTACATTCAGTACTTC. The encoded protein is CSSGGAYIQYF.